This T cell receptor (beta chain) was retrieved from a study of blood T cell repertoires in COVID-19. This clone was picked up a small number of times. Only in-frame clones appear in the TCRdb table, and some are missing; sequencing was by immunoSEQ multiplex PCR. The profile shows 95,000 to 150,000 clones, over 75% of them singletons. The length of the CDR3 is 15 residues. Trimming cost V 3 bases and J 1 base, with 12 bases left between them. Germline V CDR1 and CDR2: SGHVS, FQNEAQ. The sample consisted of peripheral blood. The source of this sequence is a woman of 80 years or more with acute or convalescent COVID-19. The chain has TRBV7-8 and TRBJ1-2, with unresolved D. CDR3 DNA sequence: TGTGCCAGCAGCTTCGAGGTCCGGGATAACTATGGCTACACCTTC. Encoded protein: CASSFEVRDNYGYTF.